This entry features one T cell receptor (beta chain) sequence. The data belong to a study of blood T cell repertoires in COVID-19. Clones were read by immunoSEQ multiplex PCR, and TCRdb kept only the in-frame ones, dropping some. This sample has a few hundred thousand clones, with 86% found just once. This clonotype originated in a young man who had recovered from COVID-19. Sequencing was carried out using peripheral blood.

The CDR3 here is CASSLQAGDSPLHF. The CDR3 DNA reads as TGTGCCAGCAGCTTACAAGCAGGGGATTCACCCCTCCACTTT. The V gene is TRBV11-2, the J gene TRBJ1-6; maybe TRBD1 (6 bases). The V gene's germline CDR1 is SGHAT and CDR2 FQNNGV. V was shortened by 2 bases and J by 8 bases, with 10 bases between the two germline ends. This CDR3 contains 14 residues.